These T cell receptor beta chains were read from a single sample in a study of blood T cells in healthy people across ages. From the 5' RACE reads, TCRdb called clonotypes with MiXCR, one entry per CDR3 protein. The table has 920,000 or so distinct CDR3 sequences, around 43% seen once; the top ten hold approximately 20%. The specimen sequenced was blood. The receptors originated from a woman in her fifties or sixties in good health. CDR3s include the opening cysteine and the closing phenylalanine or tryptophan. The D gene is left open where the match is weak. Size tells how often a clone was seen (once, few, many) or the class of an expanded clone, and some rows leave it out.

v_gene,abundance,d_gene,j_gene,CDR3aa,CDR3nt
TRBV29-1,NA,TRBD1,TRBJ2-5,CSVEKVRGLQETQYF,TGCAGCGTTGAAAAAGTCAGGGGGCTGCAAGAGACCCAGTACTTC
TRBV9,few,TRBD2,TRBJ2-1,CASSTRLAGASNEQFF,TGTGCCAGCAGCACACGTCTAGCGGGAGCCTCCAATGAGCAGTTCTTC
TRBV6-5,NA,NA,TRBJ1-1,CASSYSGGPMNTEAFF,TGTGCCAGCAGTTACAGCGGGGGTCCGATGAACACTGAAGCTTTCTTT
TRBV28,NA,NA,TRBJ2-7,CAAGGRIVGYEQYF,TGTGCCGCTGGGGGCAGGATAGTCGGCTACGAGCAGTACTTC
TRBV20-1,NA,NA,TRBJ2-2,CSAPRRLGNTGELFF,TGCAGTGCCCCTCGACGCTTAGGTAACACCGGGGAGCTGTTTTTT
TRBV6-5,NA,TRBD1,TRBJ2-2,CASSHPRGPDTGELFF,TGTGCCAGCAGTCACCCGAGGGGGCCGGACACCGGGGAGCTGTTTTTT
TRBV7-4,NA,TRBD1,TRBJ2-4,CASSQGTGGSGYIQYF,TGTGCCAGCAGCCAGGGGACAGGGGGCAGTGGGTACATTCAGTACTTC
TRBV6-2/TRBV6-3,NA,TRBD1,TRBJ2-5,CASSYPHRTGGTKTQYF,TGTGCCAGCAGTTACCCGCATCGGACAGGGGGAACAAAGACCCAGTACTTC
TRBV5-1,NA,TRBD1,TRBJ2-7,CASSQQGAEQYF,TGCGCCAGCAGCCAACAGGGGGCCGAGCAGTACTTC
TRBV2,NA,TRBD1,TRBJ2-1,CASSASRGQGYNEQFF,TGTGCCAGCAGTGCATCAAGGGGACAGGGCTACAATGAGCAGTTCTTC
TRBV20-1,NA,NA,TRBJ2-7,CSALASGGPREQYF,TGCAGTGCTCTCGCTTCCGGGGGGCCCCGGGAGCAGTACTTC
TRBV6-2/TRBV6-3,NA,TRBD2,TRBJ2-7,CASSYGREAHYEQYF,TGTGCCAGCAGTTACGGGCGGGAGGCCCACTACGAGCAGTACTTC
TRBV3-1,few,NA,TRBJ2-4,CASSQTLVTIQYF,TGTGCCAGCAGCCAGACTCTAGTAACCATTCAGTACTTC
TRBV27,NA,TRBD2,TRBJ2-1,CASTQTSGSMDEQFF,TGTGCCAGCACCCAGACTAGCGGGAGTATGGATGAGCAGTTCTTC
TRBV20-1,NA,NA,TRBJ2-1,CSARRSEYDYNEQFF,TGCAGTGCCCGTCGGTCGGAGTATGACTACAATGAGCAGTTCTTC
TRBV20-1,once,NA,TRBJ2-3,CSARPERVGTDTQYF,TGCAGTGCCCGGCCGGAGCGGGTCGGCACAGATACGCAGTATTTT
TRBV27,NA,NA,TRBJ1-1,CASSLRAEREAFF,TGTGCCAGCAGTTTACGGGCAGAACGCGAAGCTTTCTTT
TRBV4-3,once,NA,TRBJ2-7,CASSQDEHSYEQYF,TGCGCCAGCAGCCAAGACGAGCACTCCTACGAGCAGTACTTC
TRBV29-1,NA,NA,TRBJ1-2,CSVVNNYGYTF,TGCAGCGTTGTTAATAACTATGGCTACACCTTC
TRBV6-6,NA,NA,TRBJ1-2,CASSYPGAIANYGYTF,TGTGCCAGCAGTTACCCGGGGGCCATAGCTAACTATGGCTACACCTTC
TRBV7-3,once,NA,TRBJ1-2,CASSLTGSDYGYTF,TGTGCCAGCAGCTTAACAGGGAGTGACTATGGCTACACCTTC
TRBV7-2,few,TRBD2,TRBJ2-7,CASSLKAGGLSEQYF,TGTGCCAGCAGCTTAAAAGCGGGAGGCCTTAGCGAGCAGTACTTC
TRBV7-8,few,NA,TRBJ2-3,CASSSDGGGDTQYF,TGTGCCAGCAGCTCGGACGGAGGAGGAGATACGCAGTATTTT
TRBV29-1,few,NA,TRBJ2-7,CSVEEDSPISYEQYF,TGCAGCGTTGAAGAAGACAGTCCTATTTCCTACGAGCAGTACTTC
TRBV18,few,TRBD1,TRBJ2-3,CASSPDRGRSQYF,TGTGCCAGCTCACCGGACAGGGGGCGGTCGCAGTATTTT
TRBV6-1,NA,NA,TRBJ2-7,CASSRGEGSYEQYF,TGTGCCAGCAGTAGGGGGGAGGGCTCCTACGAGCAGTACTTC
TRBV7-3,many,NA,TRBJ2-3,CASSFGLGTSDTQYF,TGTGCCAGCAGCTTCGGCCTCGGGACTTCAGATACGCAGTATTTT
TRBV20-1,few,NA,TRBJ1-6,CSAIPDRNSPLHF,TGCAGTGCTATCCCGGACAGAAATTCACCCCTCCACTTT
TRBV7-9,NA,NA,TRBJ2-4,CASRGLWAKNIQYF,TGTGCCAGCCGCGGGTTGTGGGCCAAAAACATTCAGTACTTC
TRBV27,NA,NA,TRBJ2-1,CASSHPPGPYNEQFF,TGTGCCAGCAGCCATCCCCCGGGGCCCTACAATGAGCAGTTCTTC
TRBV18,NA,NA,TRBJ1-1,CASAPQGYTEAFF,TGTGCCAGCGCACCCCAGGGGTACACTGAAGCTTTCTTT
TRBV7-8,NA,TRBD2,TRBJ2-7,CASSPGLAGDHEQYF,TGTGCCAGCAGCCCTGGACTAGCGGGAGACCACGAGCAGTACTTC
TRBV28,NA,TRBD2,TRBJ2-5,CASRKLAGSIQETQYF,TGTGCCAGCAGGAAACTAGCGGGAAGCATCCAAGAGACCCAGTACTTC
TRBV10-3,NA,TRBD1,TRBJ1-1,CAVQGASATEAFF,TGTGCCGTACAGGGGGCTTCAGCCACTGAAGCTTTCTTT
TRBV6-1,NA,NA,TRBJ2-5,CASSDWSLETQYF,TGTGCCAGCAGTGATTGGAGCTTGGAGACCCAGTACTTC
TRBV20-1,few,NA,TRBJ2-5,CSARDGTWTAEETQYF,TGCAGTGCTAGAGATGGTACGTGGACAGCCGAAGAGACCCAGTACTTC
TRBV7-3,few,TRBD2,TRBJ2-3,CASSAGGDTQYF,TGTGCCAGCAGCGCGGGAGGAGATACGCAGTATTTT
TRBV12-3/TRBV12-4,NA,NA,TRBJ1-2,CASTSGPLWIQNYGYTF,TGTGCCAGCACCTCCGGTCCTCTTTGGATTCAGAACTATGGCTACACCTTC
TRBV5-5,few,NA,TRBJ1-5,CASSFWPSNQPQHF,TGTGCCAGCAGCTTCTGGCCGAGCAATCAGCCCCAGCATTTT
TRBV6-1,NA,NA,TRBJ2-1,CASSERGEAREQFF,TGTGCCAGCAGTGAAAGGGGGGAGGCCCGTGAGCAGTTCTTC
TRBV20-1,few,TRBD2,TRBJ2-5,CSASSPGLDQETQYF,TGCAGTGCTAGCTCCCCGGGACTAGACCAAGAGACCCAGTACTTC
TRBV12-3/TRBV12-4,few,NA,TRBJ1-2,CASLLFGHGYTF,TGTGCCAGCTTATTGTTTGGTCATGGCTACACCTTC
TRBV2,NA,TRBD2,TRBJ2-5,CAIKGASGRTYNEQYF,TGTGCCATTAAAGGCGCGAGCGGGAGGACCTACAATGAGCAGTACTTC
TRBV28,NA,NA,TRBJ2-7,CASSLTGSHYEQYF,TGTGCCAGCAGTTTGACAGGTTCGCACTACGAGCAGTACTTC
TRBV12-3/TRBV12-4,NA,NA,TRBJ2-5,CASSSGLLQETQYF,TGTGCCAGCAGTTCGGGACTCCTCCAAGAGACCCAGTACTTC
TRBV20-1,few,TRBD1,TRBJ2-7,CSARGTGGLGEQYF,TGCAGTGCTAGGGGGACAGGGGGTTTGGGTGAGCAGTACTTC
TRBV12-3/TRBV12-4,few,TRBD2,TRBJ2-1,CASSFVAGGGEQFF,TGTGCCAGCAGTTTTGTAGCGGGAGGGGGGGAGCAGTTCTTC
TRBV4-2,NA,NA,TRBJ2-7,CASSQGGGSSYERYF,TGTGCCAGCAGCCAGGGAGGCGGAAGCTCCTACGAGCGGTACTTC
TRBV20-1,NA,NA,TRBJ2-3,CSALVGPDTQYF,TGCAGTGCCCTTGTCGGGCCAGATACGCAGTATTTT
TRBV28,once,NA,TRBJ2-5,CASSRPTDQETQYF,TGTGCCAGCAGCCGACCCACCGACCAAGAGACCCAGTACTTC
TRBV29-1,NA,TRBD2,TRBJ2-7,CSAGGGVYEQYF,TGCAGCGCCGGGGGGGGCGTTTACGAGCAGTACTTC
TRBV20-1,few,NA,TRBJ2-7,CSARGSGPYEQYF,TGCAGTGCTAGAGGTAGCGGCCCCTACGAGCAGTACTTC
TRBV24-1,NA,TRBD2,TRBJ2-7,CATSDSTSGSYEQYF,TGTGCCACCAGTGATTCGACTAGCGGGAGCTACGAGCAGTACTTC
TRBV10-3,few,TRBD1,TRBJ2-5,CAISEGTGVEYF,TGTGCCATCAGTGAGGGGACAGGGGTTGAGTACTTC
TRBV20-1,NA,NA,TRBJ2-1,CSARRRGRLETQFF,TGCAGTGCTAGGAGACGAGGGAGACTGGAGACCCAGTTCTTC
TRBV5-1,NA,NA,TRBJ2-7,CASSLYASYEQYF,TGCGCCAGCAGCTTATACGCATCCTACGAGCAGTACTTC
TRBV20-1,NA,NA,TRBJ2-5,CSATKSLAVSYQETQYF,TGCAGTGCTACAAAAAGCCTAGCAGTCTCGTACCAAGAGACCCAGTACTTC
TRBV12-5,NA,NA,TRBJ2-7,CASGLSTEQYF,TGTGCTAGTGGTTTGTCCACCGAGCAGTACTTC
TRBV6-2/TRBV6-3,NA,TRBD2,TRBJ2-1,CASRRWTSGGDEQFF,TGTGCCAGCAGACGCTGGACTAGCGGGGGCGATGAGCAGTTCTTC